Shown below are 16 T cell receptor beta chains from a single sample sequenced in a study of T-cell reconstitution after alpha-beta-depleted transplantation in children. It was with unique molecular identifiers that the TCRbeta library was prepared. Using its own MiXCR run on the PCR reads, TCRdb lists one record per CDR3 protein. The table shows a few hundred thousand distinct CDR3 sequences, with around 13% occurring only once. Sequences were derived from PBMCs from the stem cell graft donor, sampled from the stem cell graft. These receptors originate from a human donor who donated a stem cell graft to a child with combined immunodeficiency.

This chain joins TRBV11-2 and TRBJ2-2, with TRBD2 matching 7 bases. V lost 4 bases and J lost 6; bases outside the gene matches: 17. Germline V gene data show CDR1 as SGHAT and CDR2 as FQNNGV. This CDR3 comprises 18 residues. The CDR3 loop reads CASSWGRAAGRRAGELFF. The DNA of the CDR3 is TGTGCCAGCAGCTGGGGGAGGGCGGCGGGCCGACGGGCCGGGGAGCTGTTTTTT.

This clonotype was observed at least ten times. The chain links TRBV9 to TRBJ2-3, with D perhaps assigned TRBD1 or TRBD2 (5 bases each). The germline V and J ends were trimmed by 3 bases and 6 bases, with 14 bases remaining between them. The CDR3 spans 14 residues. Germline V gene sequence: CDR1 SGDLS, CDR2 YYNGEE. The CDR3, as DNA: TGTGCCAGCAGCGCCCTCCAGGGACGGGATACGCAGTATTTT. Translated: CASSALQGRDTQYF. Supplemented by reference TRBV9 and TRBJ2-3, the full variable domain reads DSGVTQTPKHLITATGQRVTLRCSPRSGDLSVYWYQQSLDQGLQFLIQYYNGEERAKGNILERFSAQQFPDLHSELNLSSLELGDSALYFCASSALQGRDTQYFGPGTRLTVL.

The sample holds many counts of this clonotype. CDR3 in DNA: TGTGCCAGCAGTTCAGGGGATGGCTACACCTTC. This codes for CASSSGDGYTF. The V and J genes are TRBV12-3 or TRBV12-4 and TRBJ1-2, with D tentatively TRBD1 (6 bases). This CDR3 comprises 11 residues. With 4 bases removed from V and 6 bases from J, the gap between germline ends came to 6 bases.

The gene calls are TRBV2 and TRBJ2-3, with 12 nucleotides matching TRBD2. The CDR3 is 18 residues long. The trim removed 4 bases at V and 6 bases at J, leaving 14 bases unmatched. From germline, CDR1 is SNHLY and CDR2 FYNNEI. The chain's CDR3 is CASSGSTSGGPRGDTQYF. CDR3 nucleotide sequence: TGTGCCAGCAGTGGGTCGACTAGCGGGGGACCACGTGGGGATACGCAGTATTTT.

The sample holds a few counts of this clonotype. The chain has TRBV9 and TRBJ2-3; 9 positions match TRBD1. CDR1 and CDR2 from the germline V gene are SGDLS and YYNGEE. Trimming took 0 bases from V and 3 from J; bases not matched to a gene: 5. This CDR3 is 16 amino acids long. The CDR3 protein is CASSVAGQGRTDTQYF. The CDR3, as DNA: TGTGCCAGCAGCGTAGCTGGACAGGGGAGGACAGATACGCAGTATTTT.

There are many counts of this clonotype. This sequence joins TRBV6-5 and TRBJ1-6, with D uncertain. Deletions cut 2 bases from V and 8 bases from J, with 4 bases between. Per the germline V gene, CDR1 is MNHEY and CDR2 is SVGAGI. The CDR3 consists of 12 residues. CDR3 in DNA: TGTGCCAGCAGTTACGCCGATTCACCCCTCCACTTT. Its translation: CASSYADSPLHF.

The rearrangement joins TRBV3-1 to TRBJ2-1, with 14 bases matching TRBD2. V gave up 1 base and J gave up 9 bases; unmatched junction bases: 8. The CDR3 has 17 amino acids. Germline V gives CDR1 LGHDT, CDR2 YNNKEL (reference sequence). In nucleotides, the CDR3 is TGTGCCAGCAGCCAAGGACTAGCGGGAGGGCGCGGAGCTGAGCAGTTCTTC. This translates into CASSQGLAGGRGAEQFF.

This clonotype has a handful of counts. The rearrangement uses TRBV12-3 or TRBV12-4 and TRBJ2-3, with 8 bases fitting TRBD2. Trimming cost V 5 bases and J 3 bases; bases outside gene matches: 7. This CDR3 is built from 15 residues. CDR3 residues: CASSGGLEGTDTQYF. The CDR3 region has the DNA TGTGCCAGCAGTGGGGGACTAGAAGGAACAGATACGCAGTATTTT.

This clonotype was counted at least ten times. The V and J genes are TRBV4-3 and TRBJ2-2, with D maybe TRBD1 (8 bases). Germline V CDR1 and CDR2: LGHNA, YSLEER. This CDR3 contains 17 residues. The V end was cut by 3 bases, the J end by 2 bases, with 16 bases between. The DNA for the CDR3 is TGCGCCAGCAGCCAGGGACAGGCTAGCGGCAACACCGGGGAGCTGTTTTTT. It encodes CASSQGQASGNTGELFF.

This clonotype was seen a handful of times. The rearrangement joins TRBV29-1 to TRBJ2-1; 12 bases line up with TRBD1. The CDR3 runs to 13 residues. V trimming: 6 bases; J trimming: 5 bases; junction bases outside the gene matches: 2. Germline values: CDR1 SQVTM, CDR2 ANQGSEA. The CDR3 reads CSVGTGGNNEQFF. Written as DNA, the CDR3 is TGCAGCGTAGGGACAGGGGGCAACAATGAGCAGTTCTTC.

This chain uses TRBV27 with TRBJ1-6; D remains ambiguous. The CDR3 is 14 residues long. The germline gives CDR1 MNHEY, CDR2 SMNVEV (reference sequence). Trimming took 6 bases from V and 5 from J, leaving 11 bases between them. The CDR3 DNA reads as TGTGCCAGCAGCCCGGGCCAGGATAATTCACCCCTCCACTTT. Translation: CASSPGQDNSPLHF.

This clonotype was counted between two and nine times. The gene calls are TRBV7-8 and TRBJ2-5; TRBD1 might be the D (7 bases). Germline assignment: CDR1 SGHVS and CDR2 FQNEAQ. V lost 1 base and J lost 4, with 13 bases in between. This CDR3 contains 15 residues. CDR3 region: CASSLEAEGAETQYF. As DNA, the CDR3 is TGTGCCAGCAGCTTAGAGGCGGAGGGGGCAGAGACCCAGTACTTC.

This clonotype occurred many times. The CDR3 loop is CATSDRPDRGGYNEQFF. In DNA, the CDR3 is TGTGCCACCAGTGATCGCCCGGACAGGGGCGGCTACAATGAGCAGTTCTTC. V and J are TRBV24-1 and TRBJ2-1; 9 bases align to TRBD1. V trimming: 3 bases; J trimming: 3 bases; junction bases outside the gene matches: 8. CDR3 length: 17 amino acids. CDR1 and CDR2 from the germline V gene are KGHDR and SFDVKD.

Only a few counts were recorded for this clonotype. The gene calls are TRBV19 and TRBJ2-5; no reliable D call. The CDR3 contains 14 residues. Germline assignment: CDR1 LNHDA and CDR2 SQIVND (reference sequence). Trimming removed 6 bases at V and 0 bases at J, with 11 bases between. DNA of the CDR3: TGTGCCAGTAGCCGGCCCGCGTACCAAGAGACCCAGTACTTC. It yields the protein CASSRPAYQETQYF.

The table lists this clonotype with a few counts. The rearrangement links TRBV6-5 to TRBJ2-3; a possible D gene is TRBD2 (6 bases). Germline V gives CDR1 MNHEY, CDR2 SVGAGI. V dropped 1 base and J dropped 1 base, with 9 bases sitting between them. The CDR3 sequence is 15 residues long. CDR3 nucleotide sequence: TGTGCCAGCAGTTACTACGGGGAGGGCACAGATACGCAGTATTTT. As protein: CASSYYGEGTDTQYF.

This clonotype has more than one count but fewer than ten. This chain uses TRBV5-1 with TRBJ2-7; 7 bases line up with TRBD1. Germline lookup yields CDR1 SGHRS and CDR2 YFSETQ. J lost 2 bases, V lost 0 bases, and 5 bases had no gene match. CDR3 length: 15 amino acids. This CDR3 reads CASSLETGSPYEQYF. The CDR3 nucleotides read TGCGCCAGCAGCTTGGAGACAGGGTCGCCCTACGAGCAGTACTTC.